This T cell receptor beta chain was identified in a study of blood T cell repertoires in COVID-19 (dated by TCRdb to the early 2020s). For the wider study: Collaborator samples came from the United States, Italy and Spain and covered acute and convalescent phases of COVID-19. The prospective study material was composed of cDNA or gDNA derived from T cells, B-cell-depleted T cells, or PBMCs. The dataset comprised deeply sampled blood TCRbeta repertoires from subjects exposed to, actively infected with, or recovered from COVID-19. The repertoires were released in a freely available public database meant as a resource for research on the immune response to SARS-CoV-2. Samples came from the ongoing ImmuneRACE study (first 160 participants) plus 1,254 subjects from 6 global collaborators. Sample metadata almost always included a de-identified subject ID, COVID-19 status, age in years and sex. Where available, HLA class I and class II types were obtained from metadata supplied by the sample provider rather than from assay-based typing.

Whole blood was collected in K2EDTA tubes by collaborating institutions according to the institutions' own protocols. For TCRbeta analysis, collaborator samples were shipped as frozen whole blood, as isolated PBMCs, or as DNA extracted from either sample type. The germline V gene (reference sequence) specifies GTSNPN as CDR1 and SVGIG as CDR2. Reading from cysteine to phenylalanine, the CDR3 counts 14 amino acids. CDR3 DNA only is kept here, 42 bases in frame from base 1. V is pared back by 2 bases and J by 2 bases, with 12 bases lying between the germline termini. TCRbeta CDR3 regions were amplified from genomic DNA by means of the immunoSEQ Assay, a bias-controlled multiplex PCR. In the authors' own workflow: The number of nucleated cells in each sample was estimated from the amplification of reference gene primers within the assay. Sequence reads were collapsed and filtered to measure the absolute abundance of every unique TCRbeta CDR3 rearrangement. Productive Simpson clonality was computed per sample as the square root of Simpson's diversity index over productive rearrangements. TCRdb re-hosts the immuneACCESS table, in-frame sequences only. Its copies lack some clones; in the studies checked, an unresolved V gene accounts for under half of them, and the cause for the rest is not known. For V, J and clone size, that table is used; D and trimming come from the DNA. Counted in this sample were 130,000 or so clones; 70% to 80% of them appeared once. Together, the top ten hold approximately 15% of the sample.

About this clone: Its target antigen remains unknown. It has no much larger one-base neighbor in the sample; base qualities were not kept. This same CDR3 is encoded by further DNA sequences in the sample.

General findings and caveats noted by the study authors: How much clinical and demographic metadata was included differed by source and by participant, and the metadata was provided uncurated.

This sequence was found in a man aged 45 to 65 with acute or convalescent COVID-19. The chain was built from TRBV30 and TRBJ1-1; the D gene is perhaps TRBD1, on 6 matching bases. Sequenced input: peripheral blood. The nucleotides are TGTGCCTGGAGTCCAGGACAGTCTAACACTGAAGCTTTCTTT. This translates into CAWSPGQSNTEAFF.